This TCR beta chain was obtained from a study of blood T cell repertoires in COVID-19. The assay was immunoSEQ multiplex PCR, and TCRdb's table has in-frame clones only and misses some. This sample yields approximately 150,000 clones, of which about 85% are seen a single time; roughly 2.6% belongs to the top ten. Germline assignment: CDR1 MGHRA and CDR2 YSYEKL. V lost 7 bases, J lost 2 bases, and 16 bases lay in between. The CDR3 runs to 15 residues. In this sample, this clone turned up many times. The sequenced sample was peripheral blood. This receptor was taken from a human donor with acute or convalescent COVID-19. The donor label of this sample is uncertain. The V and J genes are TRBV4-1 and TRBJ2-3; weak D call: TRBD2 (5 bases). In nucleotides, the CDR3 is TGCGCCAGCAAGGAGATAGGTCGGGACACAGATACGCAGTATTTT. This codes for CASKEIGRDTDTQYF.